Detailed here is one T cell receptor (beta chain). Antigen: not known. Documented time point: recipient sample about 28 days before transplant, after cytoreduction. The data originate from a study of T cell clonotyping in hematopoietic cell transplantation. Study-wide background: Cytoreduction preceded collection of pretransplant recipient samples. Whole-study findings and limits: At the given depth, recipient repertoires were over 95% de novo clonotypes. Pathologically expanded recipient clonotypes increased progressively from day 30 to day 180 as diversity fell. CD4 and CD8 repertoire contributions could not be separated without sorting.

Sequenced by immunoSEQ multiplex PCR; TCRdb stores in-frame clones only, minus some. Here the sample spans about 10,000 clones, under 95% being singletons. The source material was peripheral blood mononuclear cells, sampled before stem cell transplant. This receptor was identified in a woman in her 40s with acute myeloid leukemia. Some clones in this sample may be carry-over from other donors' samples.

The CDR3 nucleotides read TGTGCCAGCGGGAGAATTGGGGTTCAAGAGACCCAGTACTTC. It codes for CASGRIGVQETQYF. The chain uses TRBV19 and TRBJ2-5; TRBD2 is a possible D gene (6 bases). The ends were cut back, 9 bases at V and 2 bases at J, with 16 bases in the middle. The CDR3 is 14 amino acids. Germline CDR1 reads LNHDA; CDR2 reads SQIVND (reference sequence).